This T cell receptor beta chain was recorded in a study of T cell responses to AZD1222 COVID-19 vaccine. Study conclusions and caveats: At baseline, seropositivity was found in only a handful of AZD1222 recipients. Recipients of two AZD1222 doses showed rising Spike-specific TCR breadth and depth.

Germline CDR1 is LGHDT and CDR2 is YNNKEL (reference sequence). The CDR3 extends over 13 amino acids. The trim removed 3 bases at V and 8 bases at J, leaving 6 bases unmatched. This clone has more than one count but fewer than ten. No antigen is known for it. Sequenced by immunoSEQ multiplex PCR; TCRdb stores in-frame clones only, minus some. Among 150,000 to 160,000 clones listed, about 86% were seen once. The rearrangement uses TRBV3-1 (or the pseudogene TRBV3-2) and TRBJ1-2; TRBD1 aligns across 7 bases. The receptor was isolated from an adult in good health. The source was peripheral blood, collected on day 0 of MenACWY control vaccination. The CDR3, as DNA: TGTGCCAGCAGCCAGCGACAGGGTTTGGGCTACACCTTC. Its translation: CASSQRQGLGYTF.